This TCR beta chain was retrieved from a study of blood T cell repertoires in COVID-19. Across the whole study: The cDNA or gDNA used as material had been derived from T cells, B-cell-depleted T cells, or PBMCs.

Source study methods: Amplified reference gene primers provided the basis for estimating nucleated cell counts. Profiled with immunoSEQ multiplex PCR; TCRdb holds only in-frame clones, not every one. Clonal size and the V and J genes are those of that table, whereas D and trimming came from the DNA. Counted here are 140,000 to 150,000 clones, 70% to 80% occurring once; the ten biggest clones make up over 15%. CDR3 size: 15 residues. Trimming cost V 3 bases and J 8 bases, with 19 bases left between them. Germline V lookup: CDR1 ENHRY, CDR2 SYGVKD. This clone has a handful of counts. The rearrangement joins TRBV10-3 to TRBJ1-2; maybe TRBD1 (6 bases). The material sequenced was peripheral blood. The clonotype originates from a man aged 45 to 65 with acute or convalescent COVID-19. This CDR3 reads CAISDGGWGPSGYTF. The CDR3 DNA sequence: TGTGCCATCAGTGATGGTGGTTGGGGGCCCTCCGGCTACACCTTC.